This T cell receptor beta chain was sequenced in a study of tumor-infiltrating lymphocytes in primary liver carcinoma. Study at large: Those enrolled were patients of both sexes, who were aged 30 to 69 years. Samples produced roughly 3.5 to 8 million productive TCRbeta reads, comparable across tissue types. All lesions had stage T1-T3 N0M0 and roughly 4 to 10 cm widths.

Investigators took RNA and DNA out together from approximately 22-30 mg of unsorted bulk tissue. Among the patients, all had chronic HBV infection and none had been treated. This CDR3 is 15 amino acids long. In this sample, this clonotype turned up once. A much larger clonotype is one base distant, so this may be a read error. Starting from 500 ng of total RNA, TCR beta cDNA was produced with a primer in the constant region. Modified slightly, ARM-PCR produced TCR beta libraries over three nested multiplex PCR rounds. The study ran its first two PCR rounds for roughly 11 cycles each, using TRBV1-TRBV30 forward primers and a C-beta reverse primer. One entry per CDR3 protein results from TCRdb running MiXCR on the multiplex PCR reads. Of roughly 120,000 distinct CDR3 sequences listed, about 59% were seen once; the top ten hold 7% to 10%.

Sample: liver tumor tissue from sampling region 1. Described subset: tumor region T1, superior pole. The chain uses TRBV12-3 or TRBV12-4 and TRBJ2-3; TRBD2 matches 8 bases. The sequence was obtained from a woman aged 55-70 years with primary liver carcinoma and hepatitis B virus infection. The DNA of the CDR3 is TGTGCCAGCAGTTCCCTTAGCGGGAATCGTAGAACGCAGTGTTTT. It encodes CASSSLSGNRRTQCF.